Listed here are 14 T cell receptor beta chains from one sample, sequenced in a study of shared clonotypes between healthy human individuals. Naive CD8 cells, CD45RO-negative and positively selected for CCR7, excluded terminally differentiated effector memory CD45RA+ cells. This table comes from immunoSEQ multiplex PCR, and its TCRdb copy is limited to in-frame clones, with some not included. The data contain roughly 590,000 clones, nearly 97% of them singletons. The sequenced sample consisted of naive CD8+ T cells sorted from blood. Every receptor here comes from a woman aged 25 to 45 in good health.

V usage is TRBV5-8 and J usage is TRBJ2-1; TRBD1 agrees at 8 bases. Germline V gene sequence: CDR1 SGHTS, CDR2 YDEGEE. The length of the CDR3 is 14 residues. The V segment lost 2 bases and the J segment 6 bases; nucleotides outside the gene matches: 4. The CDR3 is CASSFGTGLNEQFF. The CDR3 coding sequence is TGTGCCAGCAGCTTCGGGACAGGTCTCAATGAGCAGTTCTTC.

The chain uses TRBV4-1 and TRBJ2-7; 9 bases are a match to TRBD2. The CDR3 consists of 17 residues. Germline CDR1 is MGHRA and CDR2 is YSYEKL. Trimming removed 0 bases from V and 4 bases from J; junction bases left unmatched: 10. The CDR3 region is CASSQDLASGIIYEQYF. CDR3 DNA sequence: TGCGCCAGCAGCCAAGATCTTGCTAGCGGGATCATTTACGAGCAGTACTTC.

The rearrangement joins TRBV5-6 to TRBJ2-3; D remains unclear. Looked up from germline, CDR1 is SGHDT and CDR2 is YYEEEE. V was cut by 6 bases and J by 4 bases, with 15 bases left in between. The CDR3 sequence is 14 residues long. The CDR3 sequence: CASTNFRSPDTQYF. The CDR3 DNA is TGTGCCAGCACCAATTTTCGGTCCCCAGATACGCAGTATTTT.

The chain has TRBV27 and TRBJ1-5, with TRBD1 as a possible D gene (6 bases). V lost 8 bases to trimming and J lost 6 bases, with 17 bases between them. This CDR3 is built from 14 residues. CDR1 is MNHEY, CDR2 SMNVEV, per germline (reference sequence). CDR3 nucleotides: TGTGCCAGCTCGGGGGGCGGGTTCTCTCAGCCCCAGCATTTT. Translating gives CASSGGGFSQPQHF.

The rearrangement links TRBV14 to TRBJ1-5; D ambiguous. CDR3 length: 19 residues. The germline V gene has CDR1 SGHDN and CDR2 FVKESK. Trimming left V 3 bases short and J 1 base short, with 22 bases between. This CDR3 is CASSHHKLSRRGSNQPQHF. In DNA, the CDR3 is TGTGCCAGCAGCCATCACAAGTTGTCACGAAGAGGGAGCAATCAGCCCCAGCATTTT.

This chain connects TRBV5-6 to TRBJ1-6, with D perhaps TRBD1 (6 bases). This CDR3 contains 15 residues. The V end was cut by 6 bases, the J end by 10 bases, with 20 bases between. Germline CDR1 is SGHDT and CDR2 is YYEEEE. The CDR3 region has the DNA TGTGCCAGCAACAATCCTGGGGAAGGGGGGTCACCCCTCCACTTT. Residues: CASNNPGEGGSPLHF.

The V call is TRBV6-6, the J call TRBJ1-1; D gene uncertain. CDR1 and CDR2 from the germline V gene are MNHNY and SVGAGI (reference sequence). The CDR3 is 15 amino acids. Trimming left V 0 bases short and J 4 bases short, with 12 bases between. The CDR3 DNA sequence: TGTGCCAGCAGTTACTCAGGTCAGTCACGCACTGAAGCTTTCTTT. The encoded protein is CASSYSGQSRTEAFF.

This sequence joins TRBV25-1 and TRBJ1-2, with D perhaps matching TRBD1 (6 bases). Germline lookup yields CDR1 MGHDK and CDR2 SYGVNS. The CDR3 consists of 12 residues. V lost 5 bases to trimming and J lost 7 bases, with 11 bases between them. The DNA for the CDR3 is TGTGCCAGCAGTTCCACAGGGTTTGGCTACACCTTC. It translates to CASSSTGFGYTF.

On this clone itself: Other DNA sequences of this sample code for an identical CDR3. The chain combines TRBV7-9 with TRBJ2-2; D gene uncertain. CDR3 length: 12 amino acids. Trimming cost V 0 bases and J 7 bases, with 3 bases left between them. Germline V gene lookup returns CDR1 SEHNR and CDR2 FQNEAQ (reference sequence). The CDR3 loop is CASSLAGGELFF. The CDR3 DNA reads as TGTGCCAGCAGCTTAGCGGGCGGGGAGCTGTTTTTT. Looking up the rest from reference TRBV7-9 and TRBJ2-2 gives the full variable domain: DTGVSQNPRHKITKRGQNVTFRCDPISEHNRLYWYRQTLGQGPEFLTYFQNEAQLEKSRLLSDRFSAERPKGSFSTLEIQRTEQGDSAMYLCASSLAGGELFFGEGSRLTVL.

The rearrangement joins TRBV9 to TRBJ2-7, with 7 nucleotides matching TRBD2. Germline-derived CDR1 and CDR2 are SGDLS and YYNGEE. The ends lost 0 bases at V and 0 bases at J; junction bases unmatched: 6. This CDR3 has 16 residues. The CDR3, as DNA: TGTGCCAGCAGCGTAGCTAGGCTAGCGGACTCCTACGAGCAGTACTTC. Translating gives CASSVARLADSYEQYF.

This chain connects TRBV6-1 to TRBJ1-5; no firm D call. Trimming left V 3 bases short and J 6 bases short, with 3 bases between. CDR1 MNHNS and CDR2 SASEGT come from the germline V gene. The CDR3 spans 11 residues. CDR3 bases: TGTGCCAGCAGTGATGGTCAGCCCCAGCATTTT. This translates into CASSDGQPQHF.

The V gene is TRBV7-6, the J gene TRBJ2-7, with 8 bases lining up with TRBD2. The CDR3 contains 16 residues. Germline values: CDR1 SGHVS, CDR2 FNYEAQ. V dropped 1 base and J dropped 5; count of bases not matched to a gene: 10. The CDR3 spells CASSLGLAGGKDEQYF. The DNA of the CDR3 is TGTGCCAGCAGCTTAGGGTTGGCGGGAGGAAAGGACGAGCAGTACTTC.

This clone was found a few times. This chain connects TRBV27 to TRBJ2-1; 7 nucleotides agree with TRBD2. V lost 6 bases to trimming and J lost 6 bases; unmatched junction nucleotides: 11. Germline CDR1 MNHEY, CDR2 SMNVEV (reference sequence). The CDR3 covers 15 residues. CDR3 residues: CASSPVWEGVNEQFF. DNA of the CDR3: TGTGCCAGCAGCCCCGTCTGGGAGGGCGTCAATGAGCAGTTCTTC.

The chain couples TRBV19 to TRBJ2-7; 9 bases agree with TRBD2. After removal of 3 bases from V and 4 bases from J, the junction contained 16 bases not matched to a gene. CDR1 LNHDA and CDR2 SQIVND come from the germline V gene (reference sequence). The CDR3 sequence is 18 residues long. This CDR3 reads CASSMMFPQREEVYEQYF. The CDR3 region has the DNA TGTGCCAGTAGTATGATGTTCCCCCAGCGGGAGGAGGTGTACGAGCAGTACTTC.